These 3 T cell receptor beta chains share one sample of origin, sequenced in a study of patients and donors after allogeneic stem cell transplantation. From the RT-PCR reads, TCRdb called clonotypes with MiXCR, one entry per CDR3 protein. Of almost 20,000 distinct CDR3 sequences detected, 4.5% to 6% appear once; the ten largest clones hold approximately 42%. Source material: blood, either unsorted or a sorted T cell fraction (not recorded which). All receptors derive from a human donor who was either an allogeneic HSCT recipient or a stem cell or donor lymphocyte infusion donor (not recorded which). It is not recorded whose cells these are; they may come from a transplant donor.

This clonotype was detected many times. This chain links TRBV13 with TRBJ2-3; TRBD1 might be the D (5 bases). This CDR3 comprises 15 residues. Germline CDR1 PRHDT, CDR2 FYEKMQ (reference sequence). Trimming cost V 4 bases and J 2 bases, with 13 bases left between them. This CDR3 is CASSSTDTFTDTQYF. The CDR3 DNA reads as TGTGCCAGCAGCTCAACGGACACCTTCACAGATACGCAGTATTTT.

Ten or more counts support this clonotype. V gene TRBV28 combines with J gene TRBJ2-7, with TRBD2 matching 10 bases. Germline loops: CDR1 MDHEN, CDR2 SYDVKM. The V gene end was trimmed by 4 bases and the J gene end by 6 bases; junction bases not matched to a gene: 9. The CDR3 consists of 15 residues. The CDR3 DNA reads TGTGCCAGCAGTTCACCTAGCGGGAGTCCCCTCGAGCAGTACTTC. This sequence encodes CASSSPSGSPLEQYF.

This clonotype was seen more than once but under ten times. It is likely a read error, because the conserved phenylalanine at the end of the CDR3 is missing. The chain employs TRBV7-9 and TRBJ1-3; D remains ambiguous. Trimming took 2 bases from V and 4 from J, leaving 3 bases between them. The CDR3 has 12 residues. Germline assignment: CDR1 SEHNR and CDR2 FQNEAQ (reference sequence). The CDR3 DNA is TGTGCCAGCAGCTTAAACGGAAACACCATATATTAT. This translates into CASSLNGNTIYY.